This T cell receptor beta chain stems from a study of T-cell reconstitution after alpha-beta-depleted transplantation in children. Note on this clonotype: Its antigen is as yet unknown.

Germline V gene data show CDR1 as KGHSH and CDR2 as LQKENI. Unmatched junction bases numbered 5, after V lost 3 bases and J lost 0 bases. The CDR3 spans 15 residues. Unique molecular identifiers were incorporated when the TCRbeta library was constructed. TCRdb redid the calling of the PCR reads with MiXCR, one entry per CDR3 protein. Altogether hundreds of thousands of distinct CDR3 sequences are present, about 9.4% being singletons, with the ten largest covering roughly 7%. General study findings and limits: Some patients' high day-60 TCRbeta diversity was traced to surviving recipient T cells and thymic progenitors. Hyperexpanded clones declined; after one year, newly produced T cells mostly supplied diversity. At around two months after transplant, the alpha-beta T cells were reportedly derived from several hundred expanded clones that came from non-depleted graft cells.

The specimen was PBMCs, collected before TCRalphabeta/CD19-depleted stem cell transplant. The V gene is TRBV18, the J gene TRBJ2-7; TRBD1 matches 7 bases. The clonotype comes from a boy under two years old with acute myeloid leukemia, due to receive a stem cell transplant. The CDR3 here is CASSPWGQISYEQYF. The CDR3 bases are TGTGCCAGCTCACCCTGGGGACAGATCTCCTACGAGCAGTACTTC.